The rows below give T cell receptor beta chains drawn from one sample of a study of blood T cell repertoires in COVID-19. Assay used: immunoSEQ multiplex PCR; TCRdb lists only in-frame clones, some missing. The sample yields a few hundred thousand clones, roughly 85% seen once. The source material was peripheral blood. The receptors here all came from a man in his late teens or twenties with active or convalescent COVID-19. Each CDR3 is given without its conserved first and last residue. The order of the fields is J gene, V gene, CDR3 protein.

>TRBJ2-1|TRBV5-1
ASQLAGGRNEQF
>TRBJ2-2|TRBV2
ASSEGDRGLNTRELF
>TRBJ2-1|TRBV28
ASSPPTYNEQF
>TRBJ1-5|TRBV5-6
ASSFFGGSGNQPQH
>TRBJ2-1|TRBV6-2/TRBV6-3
ASSYLGLAGGYNEQF
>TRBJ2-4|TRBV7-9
ASSSLLLTSAENIQY
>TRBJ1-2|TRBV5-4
ASRGDRYYGYT
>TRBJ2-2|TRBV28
ASENSRGTGELF
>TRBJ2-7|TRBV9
ASSVARDREEAQQY
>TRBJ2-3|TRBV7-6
ASSLAGRKDTQY
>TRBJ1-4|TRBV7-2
ASSLSPLRANNEKLF
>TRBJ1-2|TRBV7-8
ASSLGGQGYGYT
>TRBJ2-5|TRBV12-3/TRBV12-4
ASSQAHQETQY
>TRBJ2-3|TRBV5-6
ASVRDRGLDTQY
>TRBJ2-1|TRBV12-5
ASGLDSGNEQF
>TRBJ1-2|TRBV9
ASSAGGDYGYT
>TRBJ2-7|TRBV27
ASRGLAGPGYEQY
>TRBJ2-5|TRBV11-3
ASSQPDGAQY
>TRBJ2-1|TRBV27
ASSSLAGGPEMDNEQF
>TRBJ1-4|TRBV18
ASSPVSGGNEKLF
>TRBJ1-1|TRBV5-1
ASSQNRPGTGNTEAF
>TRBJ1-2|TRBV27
ASSPGQLNYGYT
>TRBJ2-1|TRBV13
ASSLGLSGGNYNEQF
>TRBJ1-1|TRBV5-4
ASSYGQGANTEAF
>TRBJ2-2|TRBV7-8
ANSGTTNTGELF
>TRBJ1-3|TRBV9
ASSASPGLGNTIY
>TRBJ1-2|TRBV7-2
ASRGGGYYGYT
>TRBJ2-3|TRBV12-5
ASGLGGTSGATDTQY
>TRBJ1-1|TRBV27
ASRPRGDVNTEAF
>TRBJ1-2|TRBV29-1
SVQRDQGLGHT
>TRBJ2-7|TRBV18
ASSPPSTYEQY
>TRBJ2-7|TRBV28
ASRPAGGTYEQY
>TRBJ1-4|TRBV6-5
ASRKDSEKLF
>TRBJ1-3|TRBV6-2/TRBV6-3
ASSYRQGRAGNTIY
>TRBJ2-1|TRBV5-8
ASRGRERPNEQF
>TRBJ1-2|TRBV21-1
ASSKGTGPYYGYT
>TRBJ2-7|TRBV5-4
ASSPRGSGRLSYEQY
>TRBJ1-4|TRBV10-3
AISPGQGGQKLF
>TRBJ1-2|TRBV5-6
ASSIPGQVSFGYT
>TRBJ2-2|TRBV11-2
ASSRRRDRGRSGELF
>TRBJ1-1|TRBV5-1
ASRPTGVNTEAF
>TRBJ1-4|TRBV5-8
ASSLGGRGLKLF
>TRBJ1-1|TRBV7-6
ASSWAGAVAF
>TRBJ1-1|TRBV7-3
ASSLYGSNTEAF
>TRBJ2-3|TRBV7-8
ASSLVLAGGSTDTQY
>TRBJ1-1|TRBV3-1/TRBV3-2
ASTRGLYTEAF
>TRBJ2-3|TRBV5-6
ASSLTGTQY
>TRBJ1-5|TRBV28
ASSLTGFQPQH
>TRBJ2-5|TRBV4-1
ASSHPDDPDRAYQETQY
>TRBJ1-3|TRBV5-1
ASSLAEGFGNTIY
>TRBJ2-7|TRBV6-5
ASRPGQGRGQY
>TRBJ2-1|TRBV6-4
ASSDLAGGMNEQF
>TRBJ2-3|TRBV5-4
ASSLGRGRERAQY
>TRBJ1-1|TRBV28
ASKGQGNTEAF
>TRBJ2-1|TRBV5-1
ASSLVVIGTSRNEQF
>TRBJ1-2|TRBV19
ASTDRNYGYT
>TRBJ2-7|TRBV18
ASSSPRGAGEQY
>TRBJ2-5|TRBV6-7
ASSLPASGGETQY
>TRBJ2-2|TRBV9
ASSVGSAAINTGELF
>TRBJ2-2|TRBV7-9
ASSPPGQREIIGELF